A selection of T cell receptor beta chains follows, all from one sample in a study of cytomegalovirus exposure and HLA in healthy donors. Clones were read by immunoSEQ multiplex PCR, and TCRdb kept only the in-frame ones, dropping some. The sample includes 100,000 or so clones, approximately 72% seen only once; the top ten take 13% to 15%. Sequences were obtained from PBMCs. The source is a male donor in good health and CMV-seropositive. CDR3s include the opening cysteine and the closing phenylalanine or tryptophan. D genes are given only for firm matches. Not all rows give a size; the values are once, few, many and, for expanded clones, a class.

>TRBJ2-2|.|TRBV25-1|18|TRBD1
TGTGCCAGCAGTGCATCGACAGGGCAGGGGTCGTCCGCCGGGGAGCTGTTTTTT
CASSASTGQGSSAGELFF
>TRBJ2-3|.|TRBV7-3|14|TRBD1
TGTGCCAGCAACCCGGGACAGGGGACAGATACGCAGTATTTT
CASNPGQGTDTQYF
>TRBJ2-1|.|TRBV4-3|15|TRBD2
TGCGCCAGCAGCCTAGGGGCTAGCGGGGGTGGCGAGCAGTTCTTC
CASSLGASGGGEQFF
>TRBJ2-5|.|TRBV12-2|16|.
TGTGCAAGTCGCTTAGAGGCGGGACTAGTTAGGGAGACCCAGTACTTC
CASRLEAGLVRETQYF
>TRBJ2-1|.|TRBV30|15|TRBD2
TGTGCCTGGTCTGACGGGACTACCTCCTACAATGAGCAGTTCTTC
CAWSDGTTSYNEQFF
>TRBJ2-3|.|TRBV7-9|13|.
TGTGCCAGCAGCTTAGTCCTAGCGGATACGCAGTATTTT
CASSLVLADTQYF
>TRBJ1-1|few|TRBV10-3|13|.
TGTGCCATCAGTGAGTCAGGGGACACTGAAGCTTTCTTT
CAISESGDTEAFF
>TRBJ2-7|.|TRBV19|15|.
TGTGCCACCTCCGCGATCCTTACAGCCTCCTACGAGCAGTACTTC
CATSAILTASYEQYF
>TRBJ1-1|.|TRBV30|15|TRBD1
TGTGCCTGGAGTGTGGGATTCCGGGACAGGGGGGGAGCTTTCTTT
CAWSVGFRDRGGAFF
>TRBJ1-5|.|TRBV11-3|14|TRBD1
TGTGCCAGCAGCCCCGGACAGGACAATCAGCCCCAGCATTTT
CASSPGQDNQPQHF
>TRBJ2-7|.|TRBV6-6|16|TRBD1
TGTGCCAGCAGTTACCTAACCGGGACAGGGACCTACGAGCAGTACTTC
CASSYLTGTGTYEQYF
>TRBJ2-7|.|TRBV2|15|TRBD1
TGTGCCAGCAGACCGGGACAGGATGCGGCCTACGAGCAGTACTTC
CASRPGQDAAYEQYF
>TRBJ2-1|.|TRBV4-2|16|.
TGTGCCAGCAGCCTCCGGCGCGGACAGAAGGACAATGAGCAGTTCTTC
CASSLRRGQKDNEQFF
>TRBJ1-2|.|TRBV7-2|17|TRBD1
TGTGCCAGCAGCGCATCCCTTCAGGACAGGGGTTTAGCTGGCTACACCTTC
CASSASLQDRGLAGYTF
>TRBJ1-5|.|TRBV6-1|13|.
TGTGCCGCGGAGATAGGAGGGAATCAGCCCCAGCATTTT
CAAEIGGNQPQHF
>TRBJ1-5|.|TRBV30|13|.
TGTGCCTGGAGTGTTAATAGCAATCAGCCCCAGCATTTT
CAWSVNSNQPQHF
>TRBJ2-1|once|TRBV19|15|TRBD2
TGTGCCAGTAGTTACTTTCGGGGGGGATACAATGAGCAGTTCTTC
CASSYFRGGYNEQFF
>TRBJ1-2|.|TRBV5-1|15|TRBD1
TGCGCCAGCAACTTCGAGGGGGCGCGGGACTATGGCTACACCTTC
CASNFEGARDYGYTF
>TRBJ2-7|.|TRBV5-6|12|.
TGTGCCAGCAGCTCTTCTTCCTACGAGCAGTACTTC
CASSSSSYEQYF
>TRBJ2-3|.|TRBV6-1|15|TRBD1
TGTGCCACTCTACAGGGGGCTGGTGGCACAGATACGCAGTATTTT
CATLQGAGGTDTQYF
>TRBJ1-1|few|TRBV7-9|12|TRBD1
TGTGCCAGCAGCTGGGACAGCACTGAAGCTTTCTTT
CASSWDSTEAFF
>TRBJ1-2|.|TRBV7-9|12|.
TGTGCCAGCAGCTTACCAGGGGATGGCTACACCTTC
CASSLPGDGYTF
>TRBJ2-2|few|TRBV9|17|.
TGTGCCAGCAGCGTAGAACCCGGGGTCGCGAACACCGGGGAGCTGTTTTTT
CASSVEPGVANTGELFF
>TRBJ1-2|.|TRBV19|13|.
TGTGCCAGTACCCAAAACAGGGAGGGTGGCTACACCTTC
CASTQNREGGYTF
>TRBJ1-2|.|TRBV2|13|.
TGTGCCAGCAGTGGTGGCATTAACTATGGCTACACCTTC
CASSGGINYGYTF
>TRBJ2-1|.|TRBV27|14|.
TGTGCCAGCAGTTTAGCGGGCACATACAATGAGCAGTTCTTC
CASSLAGTYNEQFF